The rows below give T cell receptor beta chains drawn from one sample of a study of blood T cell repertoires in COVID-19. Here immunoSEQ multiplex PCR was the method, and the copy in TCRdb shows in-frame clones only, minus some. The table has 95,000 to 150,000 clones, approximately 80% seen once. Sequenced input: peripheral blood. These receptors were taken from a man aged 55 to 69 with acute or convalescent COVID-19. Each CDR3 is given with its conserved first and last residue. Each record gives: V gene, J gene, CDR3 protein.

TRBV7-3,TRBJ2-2,CASSLGAGTGELFF
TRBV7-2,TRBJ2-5,CASSYTGPRETQYF
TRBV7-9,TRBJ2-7,CASSWGQGYEQYF
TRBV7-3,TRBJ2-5,CASSLNPREGTQYF
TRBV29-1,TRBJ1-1,CSVQTGWTEAFF
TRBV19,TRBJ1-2,CASRKQGASEGYTF
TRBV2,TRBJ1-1,CASSEGLGDTEAFF
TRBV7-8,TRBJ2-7,CASSLKAPGGEQYF
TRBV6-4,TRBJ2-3,CASSRSRNTDTQYF
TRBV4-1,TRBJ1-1,CASKPGLLNTEAFF
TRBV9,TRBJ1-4,CASSVTGGNEKLFF
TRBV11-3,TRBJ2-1,CASSNRGSDEQFF
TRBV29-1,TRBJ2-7,CSVELGFVQYF
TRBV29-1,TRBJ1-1,CSAPSQGNTEAFF
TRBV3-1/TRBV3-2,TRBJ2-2,CASSSGTSGAPDTGELFF